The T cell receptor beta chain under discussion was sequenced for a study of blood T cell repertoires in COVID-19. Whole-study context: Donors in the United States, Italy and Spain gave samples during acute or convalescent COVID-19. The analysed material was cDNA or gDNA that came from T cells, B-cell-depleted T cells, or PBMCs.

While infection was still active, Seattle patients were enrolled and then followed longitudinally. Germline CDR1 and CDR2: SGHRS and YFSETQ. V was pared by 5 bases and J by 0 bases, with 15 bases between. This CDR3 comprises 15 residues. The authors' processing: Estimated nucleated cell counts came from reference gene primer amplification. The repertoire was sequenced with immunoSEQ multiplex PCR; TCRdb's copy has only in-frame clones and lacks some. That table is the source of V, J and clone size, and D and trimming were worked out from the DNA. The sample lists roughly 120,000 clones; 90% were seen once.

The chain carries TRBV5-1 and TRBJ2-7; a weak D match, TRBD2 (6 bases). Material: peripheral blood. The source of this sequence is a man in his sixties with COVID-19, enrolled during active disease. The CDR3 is CASSLGTGHSYEQYF. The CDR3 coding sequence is TGCGCCAGCAGTCTGGGGACTGGCCACTCCTACGAGCAGTACTTC.